This T cell receptor beta chain was sequenced during a study of beta chain features in type 1 diabetes. Germline V gives CDR1 LGHNA, CDR2 YSLEER. V was clipped by 0 bases and J by 6 bases, with 10 bases between them. The CDR3 is made up of 14 amino acids. cDNA synthesis used the whole RNA isolate, giving expressed TCRB sequences. Sequenced by immunoSEQ multiplex PCR; TCRdb stores in-frame clones only, minus some. The data contain hundreds of thousands of clones, 11% to 15% of them singletons. Notes on this clone: Antigen specificity is unknown.

Points from the study as a whole: Insertions at VDJ junctions were less frequent in type 1 diabetes patients. These patients also deleted more nucleotides at the same junctions. Healthy donors had naive, central memory and Treg TCRB repertoires that appeared less similar than those seen among patients.

Sorting with CD45RO/CCR7/CD25/CD127/CD95/CD27 yielded naive, central memory, regulatory and stem-like memory CD4+ cells. Sorted populations all had greater than 95% purity. The rearrangement uses TRBV4-3 and TRBJ2-3, with D perhaps assigned TRBD1 or TRBD2 (6 bases each). This TCR was sampled from a man aged 30-40 years in good health. Sequencing was done on a sample of naive CD4+ T cells from blood. The CDR3 DNA reads as TGCGCCAGCAGCCAAGAGGGGGGCCTGGATACGCAGTATTTT. Translated: CASSQEGGLDTQYF.